The rows below give T cell receptor beta chains drawn from one sample of a study of blood T cell repertoires in COVID-19. The table came from immunoSEQ multiplex PCR; TCRdb's copy has only in-frame clones and leaves some out. The sample holds about 180,000 clones; 89% are singletons and the top ten take less than 2%. The material sequenced was peripheral blood. All receptors derive from a man between 18 and 35 years old who had recovered from COVID-19. The CDR3 runs from the conserved cysteine through the conserved F or W. Each record gives: CDR3 protein, CDR3 DNA, V gene, CDR3 length, J gene, clone size, D gene. D genes are given only for firm matches. Expanded clones are given a class, and other clones once, few, many or no size at all.

CASSLAGGNNEQFF	TGTGCCAGCAGCTTAGCGGGAGGTAACAATGAGCAGTTCTTC	TRBV7-3	14	TRBJ2-1	NA	TRBD2
CASRVEIGSNQPQHF	TGTGCCAGCAGGGTAGAAATCGGGAGCAATCAGCCCCAGCATTTT	TRBV7-2	15	TRBJ1-5	NA	NA
CASSPAGRKFATNEKLFF	TGTGCCAGCAGCCCCGCGGGGCGGAAGTTTGCAACTAATGAAAAACTGTTTTTT	TRBV9	18	TRBJ1-4	once	NA
CASSTPTGLSAFF	TGTGCCAGCAGTACCCCGACAGGGTTGAGTGCTTTCTTT	TRBV6-5	13	TRBJ1-1	once	TRBD1
CASSQAYEQYF	TGTGCCAGCAGTCAGGCCTACGAGCAGTACTTC	TRBV12-3/TRBV12-4	11	TRBJ2-7	once	NA
CASSWTNYGYTF	TGTGCCAGCAGTTGGACAAACTATGGCTACACCTTC	TRBV12-3/TRBV12-4	12	TRBJ1-2	NA	NA
CASSLGTGVNTEAFF	TGTGCCAGCAGCTTGGGGACAGGGGTGAACACTGAAGCTTTCTTT	TRBV5-6	15	TRBJ1-1	NA	TRBD1
CASSPLAALTDTQYF	TGTGCCAGCAGCCCCCTAGCGGCACTCACAGATACGCAGTATTTT	TRBV9	15	TRBJ2-3	NA	TRBD2
CASSPSTDTQYF	TGTGCCAGTAGCCCTAGCACAGATACGCAGTATTTT	TRBV19	12	TRBJ2-3	NA	NA
CASSQYGGRSYEQYF	TGTGCCAGCAGCCAATATGGCGGGAGAAGCTACGAGCAGTACTTC	TRBV3-1/TRBV3-2	15	TRBJ2-7	once	TRBD2
CASSVSTATYEQYF	TGTGCCAGTAGTGTGTCGACAGCAACCTACGAGCAGTACTTC	TRBV19	14	TRBJ2-7	NA	NA
CASTQGLDFSYNEQFF	TGTGCCAGCACCCAGGGGCTAGACTTCTCCTACAATGAGCAGTTCTTC	TRBV11-2	16	TRBJ2-1	NA	NA
CASGDSYGYTF	TGTGCCAGCGGGGACAGCTATGGCTACACCTTC	TRBV2	11	TRBJ1-2	few	TRBD1
CASSREPYTEAFF	TGTGCCAGCAGCCGAGAACCATACACTGAAGCTTTCTTT	TRBV5-4	13	TRBJ1-1	NA	NA
CAWGTGSRSGANVLTF	TGTGCCTGGGGGACAGGGTCCCGCTCTGGGGCCAACGTCCTGACTTTC	TRBV30	16	TRBJ2-6	NA	TRBD1
CASSPSAQGYTIYF	TGTGCCAGCAGCCCTTCGGCACAGGGCTACACCATATATTTT	TRBV7-2	14	TRBJ1-3	few	NA
CATSDSTGSGDTQYF	TGTGCCACCAGTGATTCCACCGGGAGTGGAGATACGCAGTATTTT	TRBV24-1	15	TRBJ2-3	NA	NA
CASTVRRGRGQETQYF	TGTGCCAGCACCGTGAGGCGGGGGCGGGGGCAAGAGACCCAGTACTTC	TRBV5-4	16	TRBJ2-5	NA	NA
CAISGGQLDTGELFF	TGTGCCATCAGTGGCGGTCAGCTAGACACCGGGGAGCTGTTTTTT	TRBV10-3	15	TRBJ2-2	once	NA
CASSSGQFSYGYTF	TGTGCCAGTAGTTCTGGACAGTTTTCCTATGGCTACACCTTC	TRBV19	14	TRBJ1-2	NA	NA
CASSLGGRTDTQYF	TGTGCCAGCAGCTTGGGGGGGAGGACAGATACGCAGTATTTT	TRBV5-6	14	TRBJ2-3	NA	NA
CASSSTRADREETQYF	TGCGCCAGCAGTTCGACCCGAGCCGACAGGGAAGAGACCCAGTACTTC	TRBV10-2	16	TRBJ2-5	NA	TRBD1
CANPSNTEAFF	TGTGCCAATCCGTCTAACACTGAAGCTTTCTTT	TRBV19	11	TRBJ1-1	NA	NA
CASSHKGGTSTDTQYF	TGTGCCAGCAGTCACAAAGGAGGGACCAGCACAGATACGCAGTATTTT	TRBV25-1	16	TRBJ2-3	NA	NA
CASSSVNIGELFF	TGTGCCAGCAGTTCCGTAAACATCGGGGAGCTGTTTTTT	TRBV12-3/TRBV12-4	13	TRBJ2-2	NA	NA
CASSEWSGGTETQYF	TGTGCCAGTAGCGAGTGGAGCGGGGGAACAGAGACCCAGTACTTC	TRBV19	15	TRBJ2-5	NA	TRBD2
CASGRYNEQFF	TGTGCCAGCGGTCGGTACAATGAGCAGTTCTTC	TRBV28	11	TRBJ2-1	NA	NA
CASSRDRGGEKLFF	TGTGCCAGCAGCCGGGACAGGGGTGGGGAAAAACTGTTTTTT	TRBV13	14	TRBJ1-4	NA	TRBD1
CSARLGSPLHF	TGCAGTGCTAGGTTGGGCTCACCCCTCCACTTT	TRBV20-1	11	TRBJ1-6	NA	NA
CASSPQREQYF	TGTGCCAGCAGCCCCCAGCGGGAGCAGTACTTC	TRBV11-2	11	TRBJ2-7	NA	NA
CASSQGPPSSGRIYEQYF	TGCGCCAGCAGCCAAGGACCTCCCTCTAGCGGGAGAATCTACGAGCAGTACTTC	TRBV4-1	18	TRBJ2-7	NA	TRBD2
CASSFGRGTYEQYF	TGTGCCAGCAGTTTCGGGCGAGGGACCTACGAGCAGTACTTC	TRBV27	14	TRBJ2-7	NA	NA
CSVATAGNTIYF	TGCAGCGTTGCGACAGCCGGAAACACCATATATTTT	TRBV29-1	12	TRBJ1-3	NA	NA
CASSSPLAGGNEQFF	TGTGCCAGCAGTTCTCCTCTAGCGGGAGGGAATGAGCAGTTCTTC	TRBV6-2/TRBV6-3	15	TRBJ2-1	NA	TRBD2
CATSSPGGVSYEQYF	TGTGCCACTTCCTCACCCGGGGGAGTCTCCTACGAGCAGTACTTC	TRBV6-5	15	TRBJ2-7	NA	NA
CASRVTSGRSNEQYF	TGTGCCAGCAGAGTTACTAGCGGGAGGAGCAACGAGCAGTACTTC	TRBV28	15	TRBJ2-7	few	TRBD2
CASSVGLDGAKNIQYF	TGTGCCAGCAGCGTAGGACTAGACGGGGCCAAAAACATTCAGTACTTC	TRBV9	16	TRBJ2-4	NA	NA
CASSLEGAKTSEQFF	TGTGCCAGCAGTTTAGAGGGGGCGAAAACGAGCGAGCAGTTCTTC	TRBV6-6	15	TRBJ2-1	NA	TRBD1
CASSLGTDNSPLHF	TGCGCCAGCAGCTTGGGGACAGATAATTCACCCCTCCACTTT	TRBV5-1	14	TRBJ1-6	NA	NA
CASSLGGLDEQYF	TGTGCCAGCAGTTTGGGGGGACTTGATGAGCAGTACTTC	TRBV27	13	TRBJ2-7	NA	NA
CASSPRTGERTDTQYF	TGTGCCAGCAGCCCGCGGACAGGGGAACGGACAGATACGCAGTATTTT	TRBV3-1/TRBV3-2	16	TRBJ2-3	NA	TRBD1